This passage covers 18 T cell receptor beta chains from one sample sequenced in a study of blood T cell repertoires in COVID-19. Generated by immunoSEQ multiplex PCR, the TCRdb table keeps only in-frame clones and is missing some. The sample consists of 40,000 to 60,000 clones, approximately 88% of them appearing once. Sequenced: peripheral blood. The receptors were gathered from a man between 45 and 60 years old with active COVID-19.

The V gene is TRBV28, the J gene TRBJ2-7; D call uncertain. Deletions cut 7 bases from V and 9 bases from J, with 13 bases between. CDR3 length: 11 residues. CDR1 is MDHEN, CDR2 SYDVKM, per germline. The CDR3 loop is CASTSPPLQYF. DNA of the CDR3: TGTGCCAGCACCTCTCCCCCCTTGCAGTACTTC.

The chain carries TRBV15 and TRBJ1-2; possibly TRBD1 for D (6 bases). The V end was cut by 0 bases, the J end by 4 bases, with 12 bases between. Germline V gene lookup returns CDR1 LNHNV and CDR2 YYDKDF (reference sequence). The CDR3 is made up of 15 amino acids. As DNA, the CDR3 is TGTGCCACCAGCAGAGATTTACAGGGCGTCTATGGCTACACCTTC. Its protein is CATSRDLQGVYGYTF.

The chain couples TRBV28 to TRBJ1-5; 7 bases line up with TRBD1. The CDR3 spans 17 residues. Germline V gives CDR1 MDHEN, CDR2 SYDVKM. J was trimmed by 0 bases and V by 4 bases; bases with no gene match: 9. The CDR3 DNA is TGTGCCAGCAGTTCCTTACAGGGGAGCGGTAGCAATCAGCCCCAGCATTTT. Translating gives CASSSLQGSGSNQPQHF.

This CDR3 reads CASSIGGGLSDTQYF. The DNA of the CDR3 is TGTGCCAGTAGTATAGGGGGGGGTTTGTCAGATACGCAGTATTTT. The V gene is TRBV19, the J gene TRBJ2-3; 7 bases are shared with TRBD2. The CDR3 has 15 amino acids. The J segment lost 4 bases and the V segment lost 1 base, leaving 5 bases of the junction unmatched. The germline CDR1 and CDR2 sequences are LNHDA and SQIVND (reference sequence).

This chain connects TRBV29-1 to TRBJ2-7, with 12 positions matching TRBD2. The germline CDR1 and CDR2 sequences are SQVTM and ANQGSEA. Trimming removed 7 bases from V and 2 bases from J; junction bases left unmatched: 9. The CDR3 consists of 15 residues. CDR3 sequence: CSARSGLAGTYEQYF. The CDR3 bases are TGCAGCGCACGTAGCGGACTAGCGGGGACCTACGAGCAGTACTTC.

V and J are TRBV10-3 and TRBJ1-2; TRBD1 aligns across 8 bases. This CDR3 has 14 residues. The junction had 8 bases not matched to a gene; V was cut back by 6 bases and J by 5 bases. Germline assignment: CDR1 ENHRY and CDR2 SYGVKD. The CDR3 coding sequence is TGTGCCATCAGGGCTGCAGGGGGCGGTTATGGCTACACCTTC. This translates into CAIRAAGGGYGYTF.

The J gene is TRBJ2-7, the V gene TRBV7-2, with 9 bases that match TRBD2. This CDR3 has 13 amino acids. After removal of 5 bases from V and 9 bases from J, the junction contained 8 bases not matched to a gene. Germline CDR1 is SGHTA and CDR2 is FQGNSA. This CDR3 reads CASSPTGGGAQYF. Here the CDR3 DNA reads TGTGCCAGCAGCCCCACCGGCGGGGGGGCGCAGTACTTC.

This chain links TRBV24-1 with TRBJ2-7, with TRBD1 matching 7 bases. The J segment lost 0 bases and the V segment lost 3 bases, leaving 10 bases of the junction unmatched. The CDR3 extends over 17 amino acids. Germline lookup yields CDR1 KGHDR and CDR2 SFDVKD. The CDR3 DNA reads TGTGCCACCAGTGATACTCCCGCGACAGGGAACTCCTACGAGCAGTACTTC. Translation gives CATSDTPATGNSYEQYF.

The chain is built from TRBV19 and TRBJ2-1; 7 nucleotides align to TRBD1. Per the germline V gene, CDR1 is LNHDA and CDR2 is SQIVND (reference sequence). The V gene end was trimmed by 6 bases and the J gene end by 3 bases; junction bases not matched to a gene: 8. CDR3 size: 15 residues. The CDR3, as DNA: TGTGCCAGTAGCGGCAGGGGACAGTTCTACAATGAGCAGTTCTTC. Its protein product is CASSGRGQFYNEQFF.

This chain connects TRBV6-5 to TRBJ2-5; D is unresolved. The germline V gene has CDR1 MNHEY and CDR2 SVGAGI. This CDR3 comprises 11 residues. V lost 5 bases to trimming and J lost 7 bases, with 8 bases between them. The CDR3: CASSPPPTQYF. The CDR3 DNA reads as TGTGCCAGCAGTCCCCCTCCGACCCAGTACTTC.

The chain carries TRBV7-2 and TRBJ2-4; TRBD2 matches 7 bases. The V and J ends lost 2 bases and 9 bases, in that order; junction bases with no gene match: 10. The CDR3 consists of 15 residues. CDR1 is SGHTA and CDR2 is FQGNSA in the germline V gene. This CDR3 is CASSLLTGGNGIQYF. For the CDR3, the DNA is TGTGCCAGCAGCTTACTGACGGGGGGAAACGGCATTCAGTACTTC.

In the case of this clone: This specimen includes other DNA sequences encoding the same CDR3. CDR3 loop: CASSGQGNEKLFF. The DNA of the CDR3 is TGTGCCAGCAGTGGACAGGGGAATGAAAAACTGTTTTTT. The chain combines TRBV27 with TRBJ1-4, with 9 nucleotides matching TRBD1. The germline gives CDR1 MNHEY, CDR2 SMNVEV (reference sequence). After removal of 5 bases from V and 5 bases from J, the junction contained 0 bases not matched to a gene. The CDR3 has 13 amino acids.

The chain links TRBV5-6 to TRBJ2-5; 14 bases match TRBD2. Germline V gene sequence: CDR1 SGHDT, CDR2 YYEEEE. The V and J ends lost 3 bases and 5 bases, in that order; junction bases with no gene match: 3. This CDR3 spans 15 amino acids. The CDR3 nucleotides read TGTGCCAGCAGCTCCGGGACTAGCGGGGGCGAGACCCAGTACTTC. This translates into CASSSGTSGGETQYF. The full variable domain, completed using reference TRBV5-6 and TRBJ2-5, is DAGVTQSPTHLIKTRGQQVTLRCSPKSGHDTVSWYQQALGQGPQFIFQYYEEEERQRGNFPDRFSGHQFPNYSSELNVNALLLGDSALYLCASSSGTSGGETQYFGPGTRLLVL.

The chain joins TRBV7-8 to TRBJ2-6, with D unresolved. V lost 2 bases to trimming and J lost 0 bases, with 5 bases between them. The CDR3 has 15 amino acids. Germline lookup yields CDR1 SGHVS and CDR2 FQNEAQ. The CDR3 spells CASSLWSSGANVLTF. The CDR3 DNA reads as TGTGCCAGCAGCTTATGGAGCTCTGGGGCCAACGTCCTGACTTTC.

J is TRBJ2-3 and V is TRBV28; 8 bases align to TRBD1. The CDR3 loop spans 15 amino acids. V shed 7 bases, J shed 4 bases, and the junction held 10 bases outside the gene matches. Germline CDR1 reads MDHEN; CDR2 reads SYDVKM. The CDR3 coding sequence is TGTGCCAGCATCACTGGACAGGGAACGGCAGATACGCAGTATTTT. This encodes CASITGQGTADTQYF.

The V gene is TRBV7-9, the J gene TRBJ2-7, with 10 bases lining up with TRBD1. J lost 4 bases, V lost 5 bases, and 5 bases had no gene match. The CDR3 consists of 14 residues. Per the germline V gene, CDR1 is SEHNR and CDR2 is FQNEAQ (reference sequence). CDR3 in DNA: TGTGCCAGCAGCGACCGGGACAGGGGTTACGAGCAGTACTTC. Translation gives CASSDRDRGYEQYF.

The V call is TRBV2, the J call TRBJ2-7; the D gene is possibly TRBD1 (6 bases). V dropped 6 bases and J dropped 3 bases, with 12 bases sitting between them. Germline CDR1 SNHLY, CDR2 FYNNEI. There are 13 residues in the CDR3. For the CDR3, the DNA is TGTGCCAGCAGGTCCGGGACACTCTACGAGCAGTACTTC. Translating it yields CASRSGTLYEQYF.

The CDR3 reads CASRFPGTSTGEQYF. Written as DNA, the CDR3 is TGCGCCAGCAGATTCCCCGGGACTAGCACGGGAGAGCAGTACTTC. The genes are TRBV5-1 and TRBJ2-7; 9 positions agree with TRBD2. CDR3 size: 15 residues. V lost 5 bases to trimming and J lost 7 bases; unmatched junction nucleotides: 13. Germline CDR1 reads SGHRS; CDR2 reads YFSETQ.